One and the same sample provided the 21 T cell receptor beta chains below, sequenced in a study of blood T cell repertoires in COVID-19. The protocol was immunoSEQ multiplex PCR, while the TCRdb copy is restricted to in-frame clones and leaves out a portion. The table includes under 400,000 clones, more than 70% detected once. Sequencing was carried out using peripheral blood. These receptors were obtained from a woman in her twenties or thirties with COVID-19, enrolled during active disease.

The chain combines TRBV2 with TRBJ1-5, with 7 bases identical to TRBD1. Germline-derived CDR1 and CDR2 are SNHLY and FYNNEI. The CDR3 covers 14 residues. The V and J ends lost 1 base and 6 bases, in that order; junction bases with no gene match: 3. CDR3 amino acids: CASSEEGASQPQHF. As DNA, the CDR3 is TGTGCCAGCAGTGAAGAGGGGGCGAGTCAGCCCCAGCATTTT.

The J gene is TRBJ2-6, the V gene TRBV2; D may be TRBD1 (6 bases). This CDR3 has 18 amino acids. V lost 8 bases and J lost 1, with 21 bases in between. CDR1 SNHLY and CDR2 FYNNEI come from the germline V gene. DNA of the CDR3: TGTGCCAGCTTCACCGGGACAATTATGTTGTCTGGGGCCAACGTCCTGACTTTC. Translated, it gives CASFTGTIMLSGANVLTF.

CDR3 sequence: CASSLGRAAGGEKLFF. In DNA, the CDR3 is TGTGCCAGCAGCTTAGGACGGGCCGCGGGGGGTGAAAAACTGTTTTTT. The chain joins TRBV7-9 to TRBJ1-4, with a tentative D call TRBD1 (5 bases). CDR3 length equals 16 residues. Germline V gives CDR1 SEHNR, CDR2 FQNEAQ (reference sequence). The ends were cut back, 1 base at V and 7 bases at J, with 16 bases in the middle.

The V call is TRBV7-9, the J call TRBJ2-3, with TRBD2 matching over 8 bases. Germline V gene data show CDR1 as SEHNR and CDR2 as FQNEAQ (reference sequence). CDR3 size: 17 residues. The V and J ends lost 3 bases and 2 bases, in that order; junction bases with no gene match: 10. CDR3 nucleotides: TGTGCCAGCAGCTTGGGTGCCCGGGGGGGGGACACAGATACGCAGTATTTT. Its protein is CASSLGARGGDTDTQYF.

V gene TRBV5-4 combines with J gene TRBJ2-5; 11 bases map to TRBD2. The CDR3 covers 15 residues. CDR1 and CDR2 (germline): SGHNT, YYREEE (reference sequence). V was clipped by 3 bases and J by 4 bases; unmatched bases: 5. DNA for the CDR3: TGTGCCAGCAGCTATAGCGGGGGGGCCAGAGAGACCCAGTACTTC. Translated: CASSYSGGARETQYF.

CDR3: CASTEGADPYEQYV. In nucleotides, the CDR3 is TGTGCCAGCACCGAGGGGGCGGATCCCTACGAGCAGTACGTC. V gene TRBV6-5 combines with J gene TRBJ2-7; TRBD1 matches at 7 bases. CDR1 MNHEY and CDR2 SVGAGI come from the germline V gene. J gave up 2 bases and V 7 bases, and 8 bases lay outside the gene matches. There are 14 residues in the CDR3.

The chain carries TRBV13 and TRBJ2-5; 14 nucleotides agree with TRBD2. This CDR3 is 15 amino acids long. The ends lost 5 bases at V and 4 bases at J; junction bases unmatched: 3. Germline CDR1 is PRHDT and CDR2 is FYEKMQ (reference sequence). The chain's CDR3 is CASSPGTSGGETQYF. The CDR3, as DNA: TGTGCCAGCAGCCCCGGGACTAGCGGGGGAGAGACCCAGTACTTC.

The rearrangement uses TRBV7-9 and TRBJ2-2, with D perhaps TRBD2 (5 bases). Germline V gene sequence: CDR1 SEHNR, CDR2 FQNEAQ (reference sequence). This CDR3 is built from 19 residues. V was clipped by 4 bases and J by 0 bases, with 21 bases between them. The CDR3 DNA is TGTGCCAGCAGCTACTCGGGCCCTCCGTCGGGGTCGAACACCGGGGAGCTGTTTTTT. Translating it yields CASSYSGPPSGSNTGELFF.

The chain employs TRBV5-6 and TRBJ1-6; D perhaps matches TRBD1 (6 bases). The germline V gene has CDR1 SGHDT and CDR2 YYEEEE. The CDR3 loop spans 16 amino acids. V gave up 4 bases and J gave up 2 bases, with 13 bases separating them. The CDR3 nucleotides are TGTGCCAGCAGCAAACTTACAGGGACCTATAATTCACCCCTCCACTTT. Translation gives CASSKLTGTYNSPLHF.

The J gene is TRBJ2-5, the V gene TRBV6-2 or TRBV6-3; possibly TRBD2 for D (6 bases). Germline CDR1 is MNHEY and CDR2 is SVGEGT. Trimming removed 1 base from V and 5 bases from J, with 11 bases in between. This CDR3 has 14 amino acids. The CDR3 DNA is TGTGCCAGCAGTTACTTTGGGGCGGGGGAGACCCAGTACTTC. This encodes CASSYFGAGETQYF.

This chain connects TRBV2 to TRBJ2-5; TRBD2 matches at 14 bases. Germline-derived CDR1 and CDR2 are SNHLY and FYNNEI. This CDR3 is 15 amino acids long. J was trimmed by 3 bases and V by 5 bases; bases with no gene match: 2. CDR3 loop: CASSRLAGGEETQYF. As DNA, the CDR3 is TGTGCCAGCAGTCGACTAGCGGGGGGGGAAGAGACCCAGTACTTC.

CDR3 region: CASRRGQGFTEAFF. CDR3 sequence (DNA): TGTGCCAGCCGCAGGGGGCAGGGGTTCACTGAAGCTTTCTTT. The chain has TRBV7-2 and TRBJ1-1; 8 bases map to TRBD1. J gave up 4 bases and V 8 bases, and 9 bases lay outside the gene matches. Looked up from germline, CDR1 is SGHTA and CDR2 is FQGNSA. This CDR3 comprises 14 residues.

V is TRBV29-1 and J is TRBJ1-1; perhaps TRBD1 as D (6 bases). V was trimmed by 6 bases and J by 1 base, leaving 15 bases between them. Germline V gene data show CDR1 as SQVTM and CDR2 as ANQGSEA. CDR3 length: 14 residues. This CDR3 is CSVPGGQRNTEAFF. CDR3 nucleotides: TGCAGCGTCCCGGGGGGACAACGGAACACTGAAGCTTTCTTT.

J is TRBJ2-2 and V is TRBV7-9; possible D gene TRBD2, 5 bases. The V and J ends lost 5 bases and 4 bases respectively, with 11 bases between them. In germline, CDR1 is SEHNR, CDR2 FQNEAQ (reference sequence). The CDR3 runs to 14 residues. The CDR3: CASSPDWGTGELFF. CDR3 DNA: TGTGCCAGCAGCCCGGACTGGGGCACCGGGGAGCTGTTTTTT.

This chain links TRBV10-3 with TRBJ1-1; 9 bases are a match to TRBD1. The V segment lost 2 bases and the J segment 4 bases; nucleotides outside the gene matches: 5. CDR3 length equals 15 residues. The germline V gene has CDR1 ENHRY and CDR2 SYGVKD. DNA for the CDR3: TGTGCCATCAGTGAGACGGGGACAGGGAGCACTGAAGCTTTCTTT. Translation: CAISETGTGSTEAFF.

This chain connects TRBV6-4 to TRBJ2-2; TRBD2 matches at 11 bases. Trimming at V came to 6 bases and at J to 8 bases, leaving 11 bases not matched to a gene. This CDR3 contains 16 residues. Germline loops: CDR1 MRHNA, CDR2 SNTAGT. CDR3 bases: TGTGCCAGCAGGTTCTATCGACTAGCGGGGTATGGGGAGCTGTTTTTT. Translation gives CASRFYRLAGYGELFF.

This chain joins TRBV7-6 and TRBJ2-1, with a weak D call TRBD1 (5 bases). The CDR3 totals 16 residues. In germline, CDR1 is SGHVS, CDR2 FNYEAQ. The ends were cut back, 5 bases at V and 4 bases at J, with 18 bases in the middle. The CDR3 DNA is TGTGCCAGCAGCCTAATGGGGCACTCGGGTTACAATGAGCAGTTCTTC. The encoded protein is CASSLMGHSGYNEQFF.

The chain carries TRBV5-4 and TRBJ1-1; D gene ambiguous. The CDR3 extends over 14 amino acids. Trimming removed 5 bases from V and 7 bases from J, with 18 bases in between. Germline V gives CDR1 SGHNT, CDR2 YYREEE (reference sequence). The CDR3 sequence is CASSQPGMVREAFF. CDR3 bases: TGTGCCAGCAGTCAGCCGGGTATGGTCCGTGAAGCTTTCTTT.

CDR3 loop: CASSPTSGGVVGQFF. CDR3 in DNA: TGTGCCAGCAGCCCCACTAGCGGGGGGGTAGTAGGGCAGTTCTTC. The chain joins TRBV7-2 to TRBJ2-1; TRBD2 matches at 13 bases. Germline V gives CDR1 SGHTA, CDR2 FQGNSA. Trimming removed 5 bases from V and 12 bases from J; junction bases left unmatched: 10. The CDR3 has 15 amino acids. Looking up the rest from reference TRBV7-2 and TRBJ2-1 gives the full variable domain: GAGVSQSPSNKVTEKGKDVELRCDPISGHTALYWYRQSLGQGLEFLIYFQGNSAPDKSGLPSDRFSAERTGGSVSTLTIQRTQQEDSAVYLCASSPTSGGVVGQFFGPGTRLTVL.

This clone showed up just once. This chain connects TRBV5-1 to TRBJ2-5, with D perhaps TRBD2 (5 bases). CDR3 length equals 16 residues. Deletions cut 2 bases from V and 2 bases from J, with 16 bases between. Germline V CDR1 and CDR2: SGHRS, YFSETQ. The CDR3 protein is CASSLATIPKQETQYF. The CDR3 DNA is TGCGCCAGCAGCTTAGCGACTATCCCTAAGCAAGAGACCCAGTACTTC.

The chain recombines TRBV27 with TRBJ1-5; D possibly corresponds to TRBD1 (5 bases). CDR3 length: 14 residues. Germline CDR1 reads MNHEY; CDR2 reads SMNVEV (reference sequence). V was shortened by 2 bases and J by 4 bases, with 9 bases between the two germline ends. Written as DNA, the CDR3 is TGTGCCAGCAGTTTACAGGGAGGAAATCAGCCCCAGCATTTT. Amino acid sequence: CASSLQGGNQPQHF.